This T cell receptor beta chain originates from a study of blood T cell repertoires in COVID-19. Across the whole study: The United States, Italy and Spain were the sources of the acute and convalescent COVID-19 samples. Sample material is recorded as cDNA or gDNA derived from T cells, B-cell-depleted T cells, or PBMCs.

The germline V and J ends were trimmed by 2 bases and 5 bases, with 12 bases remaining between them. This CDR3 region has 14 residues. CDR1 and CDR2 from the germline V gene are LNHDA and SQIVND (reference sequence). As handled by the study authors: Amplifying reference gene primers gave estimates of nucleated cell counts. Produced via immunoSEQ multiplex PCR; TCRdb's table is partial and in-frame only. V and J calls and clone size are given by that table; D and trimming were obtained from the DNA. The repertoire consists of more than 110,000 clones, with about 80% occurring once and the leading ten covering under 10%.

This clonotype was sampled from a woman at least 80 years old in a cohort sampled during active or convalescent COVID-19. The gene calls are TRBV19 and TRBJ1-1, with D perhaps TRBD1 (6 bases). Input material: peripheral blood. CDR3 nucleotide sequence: TGTGCCAGTAGTATAATAACAGGGCAGACTGAAGCTTTCTTT. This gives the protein CASSIITGQTEAFF.